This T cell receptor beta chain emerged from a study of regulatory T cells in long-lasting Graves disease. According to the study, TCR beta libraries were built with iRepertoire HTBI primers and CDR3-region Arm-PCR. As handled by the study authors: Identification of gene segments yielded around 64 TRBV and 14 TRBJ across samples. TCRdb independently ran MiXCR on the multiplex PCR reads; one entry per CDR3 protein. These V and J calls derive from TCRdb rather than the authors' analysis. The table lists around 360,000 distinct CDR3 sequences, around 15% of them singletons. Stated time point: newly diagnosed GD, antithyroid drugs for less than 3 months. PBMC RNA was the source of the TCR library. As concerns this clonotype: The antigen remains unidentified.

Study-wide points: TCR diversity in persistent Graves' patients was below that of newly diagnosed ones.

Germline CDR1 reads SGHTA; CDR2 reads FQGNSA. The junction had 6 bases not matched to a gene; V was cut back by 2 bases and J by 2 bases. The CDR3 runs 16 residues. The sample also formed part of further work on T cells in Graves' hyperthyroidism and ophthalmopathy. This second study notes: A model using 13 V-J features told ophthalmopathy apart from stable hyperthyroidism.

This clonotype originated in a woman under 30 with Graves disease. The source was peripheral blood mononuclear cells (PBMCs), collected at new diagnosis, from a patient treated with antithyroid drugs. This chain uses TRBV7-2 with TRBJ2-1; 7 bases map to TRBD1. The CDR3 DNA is TGTGCCAGCAGCTTACTGAGACAGGGTACCTACAATGAGCAGTTCTTC. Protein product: CASSLLRQGTYNEQFF.